These T cell receptor beta chains were read from a single sample in a study of blood T cell repertoires in COVID-19. TCRdb's table, derived via immunoSEQ multiplex PCR, lists solely in-frame clones and lacks some. The sample contains 23,000 or so clones, approximately 90% of which appear only once. Sequenced input: peripheral blood. The receptors derive from a human donor in a cohort sampled during active COVID-19. The CDR3 runs from the conserved cysteine through the conserved F or W. The D gene is left open where the match is weak. A row's size may be missing; if present it is once, few, many or a size class.

>TRBV7-9|TRBJ2-4|TRBD1|-
CASSLRPPGQGAKNIQYF
TGTGCCAGCAGCTTGCGACCGCCGGGACAGGGAGCCAAAAACATTCAGTACTTC
>TRBV2|TRBJ1-5|TRBD1|few
CASSDRQGSQPQHF
TGTGCCAGCAGCGACAGACAGGGAAGCCAGCCCCAGCATTTT
>TRBV7-9|TRBJ1-2|-|-
CASSLQNIYGYTF
TGTGCCAGCAGCCTACAGAATATCTATGGCTACACCTTC
>TRBV7-6|TRBJ2-5|TRBD2|-
CASSSGTSGVGKTQYF
TGTGCCAGCAGCTCAGGGACTAGCGGGGTTGGAAAGACCCAGTACTTC
>TRBV19|TRBJ1-1|-|-
CASRNRLEAFF
TGTGCCAGCCGAAACAGGCTTGAAGCTTTCTTT
>TRBV3-1/TRBV3-2|TRBJ2-1|TRBD2|-
CASGTSHYNEQFF
TGTGCCAGCGGGACTAGCCATTACAATGAGCAGTTCTTC
>TRBV30|TRBJ2-5|-|once
CAWTNGGAQETQYF
TGTGCCTGGACTAATGGCGGGGCCCAAGAGACCCAGTACTTC
>TRBV27|TRBJ2-7|TRBD1|once
CASSSTGGPYEQYF
TGTGCCAGCAGTTCTACAGGGGGCCCCTACGAGCAGTACTTC
>TRBV5-1|TRBJ2-7|-|few
CASSLDVGVYEQYF
TGCGCCAGCAGCCTGGACGTTGGAGTCTACGAGCAGTACTTC
>TRBV28|TRBJ1-5|TRBD1|-
CASSSGQGPNQPQHF
TGTGCCAGCAGTTCCGGACAGGGTCCAAATCAGCCCCAGCATTTT
>TRBV7-9|TRBJ2-5|TRBD1|-
CASRGTGGIETQYF
TGTGCCAGCAGAGGGACAGGGGGCATAGAGACCCAGTACTTC
>TRBV3-1/TRBV3-2|TRBJ2-1|TRBD2|-
CASSGDSGRAYNEQFF
TGTGCCAGCAGCGGTGATAGCGGGAGGGCCTACAATGAGCAGTTCTTC
>TRBV18|TRBJ2-6|TRBD1|-
CASSPGTGLSGANVLTF
TGTGCCAGCTCACCCGGGACAGGACTCTCTGGGGCCAACGTCCTGACTTTC
>TRBV5-6|TRBJ2-1|-|-
CASSLVNNEQFF
TGTGCCAGCAGCTTGGTCAACAATGAGCAGTTCTTC
>TRBV11-3|TRBJ1-1|-|-
CASSLDYGGIAFF
TGTGCCAGCAGCTTAGACTACGGAGGTATAGCTTTCTTT
>TRBV7-2|TRBJ1-1|-|-
CASSFKGSATEAFF
TGTGCCAGCAGCTTTAAGGGGTCCGCGACTGAAGCTTTCTTT
>TRBV11-3|TRBJ1-6|-|-
CASSSSPISPLHF
TGTGCCAGCAGCTCTAGCCCAATTTCACCCCTCCACTTT
>TRBV12-3/TRBV12-4|TRBJ1-2|-|-
CASHRVGGVDYTF
TGTGCCAGCCATAGGGTCGGAGGGGTAGACTACACCTTC
>TRBV28|TRBJ1-2|TRBD1|-
CASRYRDRESGYTF
TGTGCCAGCCGATACCGGGACAGGGAGAGTGGCTACACCTTC
>TRBV20-1|TRBJ2-7|-|-
CSASTVRYEQYF
TGCAGTGCTAGTACGGTTCGCTACGAGCAGTACTTC
>TRBV12-3/TRBV12-4|TRBJ2-7|-|once
CASSRDYEQYF
TGTGCCAGCTCCCGGGACTACGAGCAGTACTTC
>TRBV7-8|TRBJ1-2|TRBD1|-
CASSQGTGGREYGYTF
TGTGCCAGCAGCCAAGGGACAGGGGGCCGAGAGTATGGCTACACCTTC
>TRBV6-1|TRBJ1-2|TRBD1|-
CASSEGQHYGYTF
TGTGCCAGCAGTGAGGGACAGCACTATGGCTACACCTTC
>TRBV4-1|TRBJ1-1|-|-
CASSPQLFRANTEAFF
TGCGCCAGCAGCCCACAACTGTTCAGGGCGAACACTGAAGCTTTCTTT
>TRBV21-1|TRBJ2-2|-|-
CASSNRTSGGTGELFF
TGTGCCAGCAGCAACCGGACTAGCGGGGGCACCGGGGAGCTGTTTTTT
>TRBV5-5|TRBJ1-1|TRBD1|-
CASTSVWGQGGTEAFF
TGTGCCAGCACCTCAGTTTGGGGACAGGGCGGTACTGAAGCTTTCTTT
>TRBV3-1/TRBV3-2|TRBJ2-6|TRBD1|-
CASSPTGVGANVLTF
TGTGCCAGCAGTCCCACAGGGGTCGGGGCCAACGTCCTGACTTTC
>TRBV11-2|TRBJ2-2|TRBD2|-
CASLGLAGVGPTGELFF
TGTGCCAGCCTGGGACTAGCGGGAGTGGGGCCCACCGGGGAGCTGTTTTTT
>TRBV19|TRBJ2-3|TRBD2|-
CASSVWGGRTDTQYF
TGTGCCAGTAGTGTGTGGGGCGGGAGAACAGATACGCAGTATTTT
>TRBV11-2|TRBJ2-2|TRBD2|-
CAAQLAGARTGELFF
TGTGCCGCGCAATTAGCGGGAGCAAGAACCGGGGAGCTGTTTTTT
>TRBV5-1|TRBJ1-3|-|-
CASSLMGARDTIYF
TGCGCCAGCAGCCTGATGGGGGCGAGGGACACCATATATTTT
>TRBV4-3|TRBJ1-6|-|-
CASRISTGGGVSPLHF
TGCGCCAGCCGCATCTCGACGGGGGGTGGGGTTTCACCCCTCCACTTT
>TRBV27|TRBJ1-4|-|-
CASRPPGGFWGPNEKLFF
TGTGCCAGCAGACCCCCCGGAGGGTTTTGGGGACCTAATGAAAAACTGTTTTTT
>TRBV13|TRBJ2-1|-|-
CASSPRRRNEQFF
TGTGCCAGCAGCCCGCGCCGCCGCAATGAGCAGTTCTTC
>TRBV27|TRBJ1-1|-|-
CASSARGRDTEAFF
TGTGCCAGCAGTGCTAGGGGTAGGGACACTGAAGCTTTCTTT
>TRBV30|TRBJ1-5|-|-
CAWSGQGKQPQHF
TGTGCCTGGAGTGGGCAGGGGAAGCAGCCCCAGCATTTT
>TRBV11-2|TRBJ2-3|-|once
CASSTWTARTDTQYF
TGTGCCAGCAGCACCTGGACAGCCCGCACAGATACGCAGTATTTT
>TRBV9|TRBJ2-4|-|-
CASSAGGLKNIQYF
TGTGCCAGCAGCGCCGGGGGGCTGAAAAACATTCAGTACTTC